Below, 19 T cell receptor beta chains from the same sample are listed, as sequenced in a study of siplizumab effects on memory and regulatory T cells. Profiled with immunoSEQ multiplex PCR; TCRdb holds only in-frame clones, not every one. Of about 100,000 clones in the sample, nearly 95% were seen once. The specimen sequenced was non-Treg CD4+ T cells sorted from blood. The receptors were gathered from a human donor in good health.

J is TRBJ1-5 and V is TRBV5-1; no clear D. Trimming removed 0 bases from V and 6 bases from J, with 13 bases in between. In germline, CDR1 is SGHRS, CDR2 YFSETQ. The CDR3 length is 15 residues. CDR3 sequence reads: CASSLATVAGQPQHF. The CDR3 DNA sequence: TGCGCCAGCAGCTTGGCCACAGTGGCTGGTCAGCCCCAGCATTTT.

This clone showed up just once. The chain recombines TRBV10-3 with TRBJ2-7; 7 nucleotides line up with TRBD1. After removal of 4 bases from V and 4 bases from J, the junction contained 4 bases not matched to a gene. The CDR3 contains 13 residues. Germline lookup yields CDR1 ENHRY and CDR2 SYGVKD. In nucleotides, the CDR3 is TGTGCCATCAGTGGGTCAGGGGGATACGAGCAGTACTTC. Amino acid sequence: CAISGSGGYEQYF.

The chain employs TRBV7-6 and TRBJ2-1; D ambiguous. The CDR3 sequence is 11 residues long. Trimming left V 4 bases short and J 10 bases short, with 8 bases between. CDR1 and CDR2 from the germline V gene are SGHVS and FNYEAQ. The chain's CDR3 is CASSSQYEQFF. For the CDR3, the DNA is TGTGCCAGCAGCTCTCAGTACGAGCAGTTCTTC.

The V and J genes are TRBV6-4 and TRBJ2-3; D call uncertain. Germline loops: CDR1 MRHNA, CDR2 SNTAGT. V was cut by 3 bases and J by 1 base, with 11 bases left in between. The CDR3 has 15 residues. The CDR3 protein is CASSEESERTDTQYF. The CDR3 DNA sequence: TGTGCCAGCAGTGAGGAAAGCGAGCGCACAGATACGCAGTATTTT.

V usage is TRBV5-6 and J usage is TRBJ2-3; D is uncertain. CDR3 length: 13 residues. Germline V gene lookup returns CDR1 SGHDT and CDR2 YYEEEE. Between the trimmed V and J ends, which lost 5 bases and 0 bases, there was a span of 7 bases. CDR3 sequence (DNA): TGTGCCAGCAGAGAAACAAGCACAGATACGCAGTATTTT. Amino acid sequence: CASRETSTDTQYF.

CDR3 region: CASSGGIRYGYTF. Here the CDR3 DNA reads TGTGCCAGCAGTGGGGGAATACGCTATGGCTACACCTTC. The V and J genes are TRBV25-1 and TRBJ1-2; D is ambiguous. The V end lost 4 bases, the J end lost 4 bases, and 10 bases lay between the germline ends. Per germline, CDR1 MGHDK and CDR2 SYGVNS. The CDR3 runs to 13 residues.

The chain carries TRBV30 and TRBJ2-7; D is undetermined. Trimming took off 4 bases at V and 3 bases at J, with 19 bases between the two ends. CDR1 and CDR2 (germline): GTSNPN, SVGIG (reference sequence). The CDR3 is 15 amino acids. The CDR3 region has the DNA TGTGCCTGGAAGGTTAAAAGCGTCTTGCTCTACGAGCAGTACTTC. Translating it yields CAWKVKSVLLYEQYF.

This chain connects TRBV7-8 to TRBJ2-1, with TRBD1 as a possible D gene (6 bases). Germline loops: CDR1 SGHVS, CDR2 FQNEAQ. The CDR3 is 16 residues long. V was pared by 2 bases and J by 8 bases, with 19 bases between. CDR3 nucleotide sequence: TGTGCCAGCAGCTTACCGGGCGGAGCAGGGGCCCATGAGCAGTTCTTC. This sequence encodes CASSLPGGAGAHEQFF.

The chain joins TRBV30 to TRBJ1-2; 12 bases map to TRBD1. Germline V gene sequence: CDR1 GTSNPN, CDR2 SVGIG (reference sequence). CDR3 length equals 17 residues. The V segment lost 1 base and the J segment 8 bases; nucleotides outside the gene matches: 14. The CDR3 nucleotides read TGTGCCTGGAGTGAAACGGGACAGGGGGCTTCTACGCGGGGCTACACCTTC. This encodes CAWSETGQGASTRGYTF.

The chain links TRBV9 to TRBJ1-4; 9 bases line up with TRBD1. J was trimmed by 7 bases and V by 4 bases; bases with no gene match: 8. This CDR3 region has 15 residues. CDR1 SGDLS and CDR2 YYNGEE come from the germline V gene. CDR3 loop: CASSSGQGRVEKLFF. The CDR3 coding sequence is TGTGCCAGCAGCTCCGGACAGGGGAGGGTTGAAAAACTGTTTTTT.

The J gene is TRBJ2-1, the V gene TRBV28; 8 nucleotides line up with TRBD2. From germline, CDR1 is MDHEN and CDR2 SYDVKM. The J segment lost 2 bases and the V segment lost 5 bases, leaving 8 bases of the junction unmatched. The CDR3 is 16 amino acids. The CDR3 sequence is CASSDVLGRAYNEQFF. CDR3 nucleotides: TGTGCCAGCAGTGACGTTCTCGGGAGGGCCTACAATGAGCAGTTCTTC.

The gene calls are TRBV6-1 and TRBJ2-3; D may be TRBD2 (6 bases). With 8 bases removed from V and 2 bases from J, the gap between germline ends came to 14 bases. Per germline, CDR1 MNHNS and CDR2 SASEGT. CDR3 length: 14 residues. The chain's CDR3 is CASLTAGHTDTQYF. The CDR3 nucleotides are TGTGCCAGCCTAACAGCGGGCCACACAGATACGCAGTATTTT.

This clone was seen just once. The chain carries TRBV5-1 and TRBJ2-4; 9 bases agree with TRBD2. Trimming cost V 4 bases and J 2 bases; bases outside gene matches: 4. CDR3 size: 15 residues. CDR1 SGHRS and CDR2 YFSETQ come from the germline V gene. CDR3 bases: TGCGCCAGCAGCCTTAGCGGGAGATCCAAAAACATTCAGTACTTC. Encoded protein: CASSLSGRSKNIQYF.

This chain connects TRBV4-1 to TRBJ2-2; D remains unclear. This CDR3 has 15 residues. V was pared by 7 bases and J by 2 bases, with 14 bases between. Germline CDR1 is MGHRA and CDR2 is YSYEKL. The CDR3 sequence is CASKVEPLNTGELFF. The CDR3 nucleotides read TGCGCCAGCAAAGTTGAGCCCCTCAACACCGGGGAGCTGTTTTTT.

J is TRBJ2-2 and V is TRBV7-3; 11 bases line up with TRBD2. From germline, CDR1 is SGHTA and CDR2 FQGTGA. J lost 0 bases, V lost 5 bases, and 5 bases had no gene match. The CDR3 is made up of 17 amino acids. CDR3 protein: CASSPIAGGTNTGELFF. CDR3 nucleotides: TGTGCCAGCAGCCCTATAGCGGGAGGGACGAACACCGGGGAGCTGTTTTTT.

V usage is TRBV6-1 and J usage is TRBJ1-1, with D possibly matching TRBD1 (5 bases). V was cut by 0 bases and J by 7 bases, with 12 bases left in between. Germline V gives CDR1 MNHNS, CDR2 SASEGT. This CDR3 is built from 14 residues. Here the CDR3 DNA reads TGTGCCAGCAGTGAAGCACTAGGGGTACTTGAAGCTTTCTTT. The encoded protein is CASSEALGVLEAFF.

This sequence joins TRBV7-9 and TRBJ1-2; 8 nucleotides align to TRBD1. After removal of 3 bases from V and 4 bases from J, the junction contained 4 bases not matched to a gene. This CDR3 spans 14 amino acids. Germline lookup yields CDR1 SEHNR and CDR2 FQNEAQ (reference sequence). CDR3 residues: CASSLGDRRYGYTF. DNA for the CDR3: TGTGCCAGCAGCTTGGGGGACAGGCGCTATGGCTACACCTTC. Together with reference TRBV7-9 and TRBJ1-2, the CDR3 gives the full variable domain: DTGVSQNPRHKITKRGQNVTFRCDPISEHNRLYWYRQTLGQGPEFLTYFQNEAQLEKSRLLSDRFSAERPKGSFSTLEIQRTEQGDSAMYLCASSLGDRRYGYTFGSGTRLTVV.

This chain connects TRBV7-9 to TRBJ2-2; tentatively, D is TRBD1 or TRBD2 (5 bases each). The CDR3 covers 16 residues. V was trimmed by 0 bases and J by 4 bases, leaving 12 bases between them. Germline V gives CDR1 SEHNR, CDR2 FQNEAQ (reference sequence). CDR3: CASSLASSGGTGELFF. CDR3 DNA sequence: TGTGCCAGCAGCTTAGCCAGTTCTGGGGGCACCGGGGAGCTGTTTTTT.

The V call is TRBV29-1, the J call TRBJ2-5, with TRBD2 identical over 12 bases. The CDR3 loop spans 16 amino acids. J was trimmed by 5 bases and V by 3 bases; bases with no gene match: 10. Germline-derived CDR1 and CDR2 are SQVTM and ANQGSEA. The CDR3 DNA follows: TGCAGCGTTGAGGACCCGCTAGCGGGAGGGCCGGAGACCCAGTACTTC. Protein product: CSVEDPLAGGPETQYF.